The entry below gives a single T cell receptor (beta chain) sequence along with its context. The antigen is not known. The data were taken from a study of T cell responses to AZD1222 COVID-19 vaccine. The study's findings and limits: No day 14 peak samples; only post-peak repertoires were characterized. Donor demographics were predominantly white British with a female majority; clonal diversity may be underestimated.

The data were produced by immunoSEQ multiplex PCR, yet TCRdb's version contains in-frame clones alone and is incomplete. The sample includes some 95,000 clones, around 85% seen only once; the top ten take just under 6.5%. The CDR3 has 16 residues. Between the trimmed V and J ends, which lost 2 bases and 2 bases, there was a span of 13 bases. Germline CDR1 is SGHNT and CDR2 is YYREEE (reference sequence). The rearrangement links TRBV5-4 to TRBJ2-2; TRBD1 is a possible D gene (6 bases). The source is an adult in good health. This material consisted of peripheral blood, taken on day 0 of AZD1222 vaccination. The CDR3 coding sequence is TGTGCCAGCAGCTTCTTCAGGGGCCTCAACACCGGGGAGCTGTTTTTT. This codes for CASSFFRGLNTGELFF.